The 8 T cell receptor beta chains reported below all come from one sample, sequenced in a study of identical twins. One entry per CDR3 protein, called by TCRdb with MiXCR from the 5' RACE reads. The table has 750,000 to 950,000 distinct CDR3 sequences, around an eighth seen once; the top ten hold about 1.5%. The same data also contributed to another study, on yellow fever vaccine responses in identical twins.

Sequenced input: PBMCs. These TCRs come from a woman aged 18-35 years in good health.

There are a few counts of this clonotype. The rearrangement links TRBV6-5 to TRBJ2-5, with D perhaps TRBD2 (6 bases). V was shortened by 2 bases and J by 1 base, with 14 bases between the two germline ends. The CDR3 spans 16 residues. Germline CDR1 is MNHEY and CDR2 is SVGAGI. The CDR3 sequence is CASSYDGWGVQETQYF. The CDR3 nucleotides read TGTGCCAGCAGTTACGACGGTTGGGGGGTCCAAGAGACCCAGTACTTC.

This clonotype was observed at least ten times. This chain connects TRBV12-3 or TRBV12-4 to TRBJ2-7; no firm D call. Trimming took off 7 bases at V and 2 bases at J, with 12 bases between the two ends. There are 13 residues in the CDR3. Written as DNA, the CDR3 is TGTGCCAGCACCCCATCCCTAGCCTACGAGCAGTACTTC. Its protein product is CASTPSLAYEQYF.

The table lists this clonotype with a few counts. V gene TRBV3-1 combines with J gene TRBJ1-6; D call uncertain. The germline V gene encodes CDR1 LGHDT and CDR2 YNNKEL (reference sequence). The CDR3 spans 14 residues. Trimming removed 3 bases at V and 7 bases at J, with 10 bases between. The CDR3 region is CASSQGRSNSPLHF. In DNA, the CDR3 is TGTGCCAGCAGCCAGGGTCGGTCAAATTCACCCCTCCACTTT.

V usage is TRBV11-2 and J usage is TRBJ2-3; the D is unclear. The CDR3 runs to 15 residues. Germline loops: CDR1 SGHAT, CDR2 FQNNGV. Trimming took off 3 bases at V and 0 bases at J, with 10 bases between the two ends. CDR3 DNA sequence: TGTGCCAGCAGCTTTGCCCCGAGTAGCACAGATACGCAGTATTTT. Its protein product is CASSFAPSSTDTQYF.

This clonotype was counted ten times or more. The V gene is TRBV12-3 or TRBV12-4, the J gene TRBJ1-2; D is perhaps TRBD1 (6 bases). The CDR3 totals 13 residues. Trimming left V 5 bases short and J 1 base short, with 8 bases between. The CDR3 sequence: CASSPGVNYGYTF. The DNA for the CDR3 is TGTGCCAGCAGTCCAGGGGTTAACTATGGCTACACCTTC.

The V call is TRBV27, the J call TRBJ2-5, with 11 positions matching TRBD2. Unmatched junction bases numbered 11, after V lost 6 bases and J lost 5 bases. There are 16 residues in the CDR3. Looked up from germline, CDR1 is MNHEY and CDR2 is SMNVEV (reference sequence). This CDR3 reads CASSPLAGGYGETQYF. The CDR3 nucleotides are TGTGCCAGCAGCCCTCTAGCGGGGGGCTATGGGGAGACCCAGTACTTC.

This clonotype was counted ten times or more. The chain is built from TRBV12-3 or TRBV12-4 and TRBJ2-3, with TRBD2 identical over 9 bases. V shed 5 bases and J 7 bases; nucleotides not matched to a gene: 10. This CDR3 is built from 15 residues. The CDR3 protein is CASSDGGAGGHTQYF. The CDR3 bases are TGTGCCAGCAGTGACGGGGGAGCGGGAGGACATACGCAGTATTTT.

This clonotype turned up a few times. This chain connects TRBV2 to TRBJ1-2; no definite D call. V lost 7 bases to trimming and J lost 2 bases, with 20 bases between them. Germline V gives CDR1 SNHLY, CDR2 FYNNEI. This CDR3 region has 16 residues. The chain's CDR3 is CASNPRRTYDNYGYTF. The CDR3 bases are TGTGCCAGCAACCCCAGGCGCACCTATGACAACTATGGCTACACCTTC.